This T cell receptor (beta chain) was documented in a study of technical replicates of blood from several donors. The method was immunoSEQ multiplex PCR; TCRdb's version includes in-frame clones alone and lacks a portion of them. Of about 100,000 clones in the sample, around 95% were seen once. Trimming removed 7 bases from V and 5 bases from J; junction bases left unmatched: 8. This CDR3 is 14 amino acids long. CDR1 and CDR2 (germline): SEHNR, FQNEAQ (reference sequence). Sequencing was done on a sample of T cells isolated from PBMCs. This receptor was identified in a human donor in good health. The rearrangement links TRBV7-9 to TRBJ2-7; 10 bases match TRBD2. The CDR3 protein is CASTTTGTSDEQYF. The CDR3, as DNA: TGTGCCAGCACGACAACCGGGACTAGCGACGAGCAGTACTTC.